Listed here are 8 T cell receptor beta chains from one sample, sequenced in a study of glioma-infiltrating T cells after dendritic cell vaccination. Clones were read by immunoSEQ multiplex PCR, and TCRdb kept only the in-frame ones, dropping some. Among roughly 80,000 clones listed, more than 75% were seen once. Documented time point: after dendritic cell vaccination, including at tumor progression/relapse. Source: blood, taken after dendritic cell vaccination. All receptors come from a human donor with glioblastoma.

CDR3 sequence reads: CASSQDSGVGETQYF. DNA of the CDR3: TGTGCCAGCAGCCAAGATTCGGGGGTTGGGGAGACCCAGTACTTC. The chain uses TRBV4-2 and TRBJ2-5; possible D gene TRBD2, 6 bases. This CDR3 is built from 15 residues. Trimming left V 0 bases short and J 5 bases short, with 13 bases between. Looked up from germline, CDR1 is LGHNA and CDR2 is YNFKEQ.

The chain employs TRBV5-1 and TRBJ2-1, with D possibly being TRBD2 (6 bases). Trimming cost V 4 bases and J 4 bases, with 18 bases left between them. Germline-derived CDR1 and CDR2 are SGHRS and YFSETQ. The CDR3 runs to 16 residues. In nucleotides, the CDR3 is TGCGCCAGCAGCACAGAAGGGTCAGGGAGGTACAATGAGCAGTTCTTC. It codes for CASSTEGSGRYNEQFF.

The chain recombines TRBV25-1 with TRBJ1-2; D unresolved. The CDR3 consists of 13 residues. Germline V gene lookup returns CDR1 MGHDK and CDR2 SYGVNS. Trimming shortened V by 4 bases and J by 5 bases, and 11 bases separated the two germline ends. CDR3 coding DNA: TGTGCCAGCAGTGGTGGGAGGTCGTATGGCTACACCTTC. It codes for CASSGGRSYGYTF.

The V and J genes are TRBV12-5 and TRBJ2-5; TRBD2 aligns across 8 bases. V lost 0 bases, J lost 1 base, and 4 bases stayed unmatched. Per the germline V gene, CDR1 is LGHNT and CDR2 is FRNRAP. The CDR3 totals 16 residues. The CDR3, as DNA: TGTGCTAGTGGTTTGGTGGCTAGCGGGCCCCAAGAGACCCAGTACTTC. Its translation: CASGLVASGPQETQYF.

J is TRBJ2-6 and V is TRBV5-1; possibly TRBD1 for D (6 bases). The CDR3 is 15 amino acids. Germline CDR1 and CDR2: SGHRS and YFSETQ. V gave up 4 bases and J gave up 0 bases, with 8 bases separating them. This CDR3 is CASSRGGSGANVLTF. CDR3 nucleotides: TGCGCCAGCAGCCGAGGGGGCTCTGGGGCCAACGTCCTGACTTTC.

The chain is built from TRBV10-2 and TRBJ1-6; D is uncertain. CDR1 is WSHSY and CDR2 is SAAADI in the germline V gene. V lost 4 bases, J lost 8 bases, and 9 bases lay in between. This CDR3 has 13 residues. This CDR3 reads CASSGHSDSPLHF. The CDR3, as DNA: TGCGCCAGCAGTGGCCACTCCGATTCACCCCTCCACTTT.

The chain has TRBV5-6 and TRBJ1-1; unclear D gene. This CDR3 comprises 14 residues. Germline V lookup: CDR1 SGHDT, CDR2 YYEEEE. Trimming shortened V by 0 bases and J by 0 bases, and 6 bases separated the two germline ends. DNA of the CDR3: TGTGCCAGCAGCTTGGGCAGGCTGAACACTGAAGCTTTCTTT. This codes for CASSLGRLNTEAFF.

The chain employs TRBV30 and TRBJ2-1; tentative D call: TRBD2 (6 bases). This CDR3 has 14 residues. Trimming took off 4 bases at V and 9 bases at J, with 19 bases between the two ends. The germline CDR1 and CDR2 sequences are GTSNPN and SVGIG (reference sequence). As DNA, the CDR3 is TGTGCCTGGAACGCTGTTGAACCGGGACTTGAGCAGTTCTTC. Its translation: CAWNAVEPGLEQFF.